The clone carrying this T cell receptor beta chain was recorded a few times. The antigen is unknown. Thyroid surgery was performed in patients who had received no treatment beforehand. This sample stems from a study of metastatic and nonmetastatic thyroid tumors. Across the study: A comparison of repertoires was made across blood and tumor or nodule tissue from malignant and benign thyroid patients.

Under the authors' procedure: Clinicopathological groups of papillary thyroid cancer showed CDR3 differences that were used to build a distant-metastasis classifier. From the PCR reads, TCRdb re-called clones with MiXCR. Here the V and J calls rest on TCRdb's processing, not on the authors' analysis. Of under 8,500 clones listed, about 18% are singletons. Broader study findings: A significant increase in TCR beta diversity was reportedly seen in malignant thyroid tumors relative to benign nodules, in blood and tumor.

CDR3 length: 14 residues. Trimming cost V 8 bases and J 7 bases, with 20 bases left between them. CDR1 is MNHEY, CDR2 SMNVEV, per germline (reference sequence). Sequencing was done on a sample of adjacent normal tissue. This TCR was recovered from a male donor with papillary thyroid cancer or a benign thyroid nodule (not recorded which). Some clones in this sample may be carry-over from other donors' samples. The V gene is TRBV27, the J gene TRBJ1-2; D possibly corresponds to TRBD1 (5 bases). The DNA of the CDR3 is TGTGCCAGCTCGAACCCAGCAGGGAAGGGTGGCTACACCTTC. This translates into CASSNPAGKGGYTF.